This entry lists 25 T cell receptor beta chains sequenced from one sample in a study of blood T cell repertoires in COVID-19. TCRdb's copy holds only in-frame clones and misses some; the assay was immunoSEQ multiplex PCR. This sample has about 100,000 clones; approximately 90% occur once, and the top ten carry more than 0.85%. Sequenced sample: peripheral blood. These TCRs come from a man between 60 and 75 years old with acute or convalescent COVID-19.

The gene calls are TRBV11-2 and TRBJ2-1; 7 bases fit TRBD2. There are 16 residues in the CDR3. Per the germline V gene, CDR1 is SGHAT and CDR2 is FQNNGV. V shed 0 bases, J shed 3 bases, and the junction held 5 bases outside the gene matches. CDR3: CASSLEASGGYNEQFF. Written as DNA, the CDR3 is TGTGCCAGCAGCTTAGAGGCTAGCGGCGGCTACAATGAGCAGTTCTTC.

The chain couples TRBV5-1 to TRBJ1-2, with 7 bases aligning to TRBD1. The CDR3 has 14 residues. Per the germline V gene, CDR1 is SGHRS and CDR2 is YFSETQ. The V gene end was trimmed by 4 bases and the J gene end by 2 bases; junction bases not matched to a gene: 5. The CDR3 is CASSPDRENYGYTF. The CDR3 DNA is TGCGCCAGCAGCCCTGACAGGGAGAACTATGGCTACACCTTC.

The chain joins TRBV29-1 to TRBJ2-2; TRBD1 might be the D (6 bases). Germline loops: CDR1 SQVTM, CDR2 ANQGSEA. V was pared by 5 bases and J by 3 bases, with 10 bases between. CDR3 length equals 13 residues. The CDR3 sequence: CSVTGTYTGELFF. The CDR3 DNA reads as TGCAGCGTTACCGGGACATACACCGGGGAGCTGTTTTTT.

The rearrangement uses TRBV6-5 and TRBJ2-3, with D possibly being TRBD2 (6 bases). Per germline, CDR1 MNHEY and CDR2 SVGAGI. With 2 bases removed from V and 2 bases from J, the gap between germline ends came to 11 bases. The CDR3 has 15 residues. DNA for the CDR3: TGTGCCAGCAGTTACGCGGGACCCTACACAGATACGCAGTATTTT. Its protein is CASSYAGPYTDTQYF.

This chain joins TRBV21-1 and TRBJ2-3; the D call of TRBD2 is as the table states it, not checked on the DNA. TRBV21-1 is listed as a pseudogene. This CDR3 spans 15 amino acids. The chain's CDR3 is CASSGTAGDTDTQYF. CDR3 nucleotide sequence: TGTGCCAGCAGCGGGACAGCGGGAGACACAGATACGCAGTATTTT.

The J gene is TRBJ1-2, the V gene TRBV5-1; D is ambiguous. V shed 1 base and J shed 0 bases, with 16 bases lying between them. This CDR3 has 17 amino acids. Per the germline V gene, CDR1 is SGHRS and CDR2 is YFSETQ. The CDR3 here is CASSLSRTTPTNYGYTF. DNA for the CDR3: TGCGCCAGCAGCTTGTCAAGAACCACACCCACTAACTATGGCTACACCTTC.

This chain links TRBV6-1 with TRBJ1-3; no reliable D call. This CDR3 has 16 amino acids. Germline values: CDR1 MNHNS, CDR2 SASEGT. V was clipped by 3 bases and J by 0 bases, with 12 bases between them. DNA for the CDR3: TGTGCCAGCAGTGATGGTCCCAGGCGCTCTGGAAACACCATATATTTT. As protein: CASSDGPRRSGNTIYF.

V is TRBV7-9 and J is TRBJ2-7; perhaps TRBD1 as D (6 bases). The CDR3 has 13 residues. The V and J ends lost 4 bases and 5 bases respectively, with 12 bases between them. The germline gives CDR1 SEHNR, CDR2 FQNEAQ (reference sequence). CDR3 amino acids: CASSSQGPDEQYF. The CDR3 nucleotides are TGTGCCAGCAGCTCACAGGGTCCCGACGAGCAGTACTTC.

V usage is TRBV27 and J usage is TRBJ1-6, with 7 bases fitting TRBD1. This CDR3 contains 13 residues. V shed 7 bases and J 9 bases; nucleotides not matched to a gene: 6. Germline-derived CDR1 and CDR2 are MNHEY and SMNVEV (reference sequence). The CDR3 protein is CASKDRAASPLHF. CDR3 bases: TGTGCCAGCAAAGACAGGGCTGCTTCACCCCTCCACTTT.

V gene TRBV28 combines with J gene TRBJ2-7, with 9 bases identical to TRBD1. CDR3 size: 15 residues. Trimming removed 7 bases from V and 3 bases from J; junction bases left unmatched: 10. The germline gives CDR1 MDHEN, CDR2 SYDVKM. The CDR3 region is CASMQYRQGGYEQYF. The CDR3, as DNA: TGTGCCAGCATGCAATACCGACAGGGGGGCTACGAGCAGTACTTC.

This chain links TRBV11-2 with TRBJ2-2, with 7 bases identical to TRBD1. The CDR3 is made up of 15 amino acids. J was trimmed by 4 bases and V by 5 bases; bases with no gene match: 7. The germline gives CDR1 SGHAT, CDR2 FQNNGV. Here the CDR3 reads CASSRDRAGTGELFF. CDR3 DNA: TGTGCCAGCAGCCGCGACAGGGCGGGCACCGGGGAGCTGTTTTTT.

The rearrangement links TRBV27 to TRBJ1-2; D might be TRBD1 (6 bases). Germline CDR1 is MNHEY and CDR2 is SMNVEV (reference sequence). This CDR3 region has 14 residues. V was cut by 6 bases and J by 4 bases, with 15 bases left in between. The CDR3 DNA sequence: TGTGCCAGCAGAATGACAGGAGCGACCTATGGCTACACCTTC. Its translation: CASRMTGATYGYTF.

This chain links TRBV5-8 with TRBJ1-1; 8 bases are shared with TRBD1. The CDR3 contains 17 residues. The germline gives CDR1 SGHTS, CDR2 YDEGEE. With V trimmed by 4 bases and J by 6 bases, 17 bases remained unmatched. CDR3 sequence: CASSVLRGTGGHPEAFF. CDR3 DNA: TGTGCCAGCAGCGTTCTCCGCGGGACAGGTGGTCATCCTGAAGCTTTCTTT.

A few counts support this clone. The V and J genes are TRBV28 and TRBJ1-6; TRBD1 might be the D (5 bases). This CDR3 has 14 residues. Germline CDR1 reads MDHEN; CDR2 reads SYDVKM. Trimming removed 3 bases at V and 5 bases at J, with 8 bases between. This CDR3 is CASSFRGNNSPLHF. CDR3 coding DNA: TGTGCCAGCAGTTTTAGGGGTAATAATTCACCCCTCCACTTT.

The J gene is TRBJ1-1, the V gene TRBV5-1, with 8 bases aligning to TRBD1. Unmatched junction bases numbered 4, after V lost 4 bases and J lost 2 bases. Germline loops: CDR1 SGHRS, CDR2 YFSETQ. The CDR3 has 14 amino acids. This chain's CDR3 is CASSRGQVNTEAFF. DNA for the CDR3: TGCGCCAGCAGCCGGGGACAGGTAAACACTGAAGCTTTCTTT.

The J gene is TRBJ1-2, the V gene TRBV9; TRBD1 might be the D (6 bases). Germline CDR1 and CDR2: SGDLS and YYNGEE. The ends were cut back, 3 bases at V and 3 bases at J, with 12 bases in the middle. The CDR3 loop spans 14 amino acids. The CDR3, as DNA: TGTGCCAGCAGCGCAGGGGACGGCGACTATGGCTACACCTTC. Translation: CASSAGDGDYGYTF.

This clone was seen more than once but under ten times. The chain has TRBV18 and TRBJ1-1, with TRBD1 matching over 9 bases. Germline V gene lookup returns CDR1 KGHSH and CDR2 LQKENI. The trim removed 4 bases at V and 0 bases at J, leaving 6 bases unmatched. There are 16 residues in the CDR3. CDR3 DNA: TGTGCCAGCTCACAGACAGGGGGGATACTGAACACTGAAGCTTTCTTT. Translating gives CASSQTGGILNTEAFF. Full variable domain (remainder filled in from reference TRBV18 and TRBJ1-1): NAGVMQNPRHLVRRRGQEARLRCSPMKGHSHVYWYRQLPEEGLKFMVYLQKENIIDESGMPKERFSAEFPKEGPSILRIQQVVRGDSAAYFCASSQTGGILNTEAFFGQGTRLTVV.

CDR3 in amino acids: CASSENVGGNEQFF. As DNA, the CDR3 is TGCGCCAGCAGTGAGAATGTTGGGGGGAATGAGCAGTTCTTC. J is TRBJ2-1 and V is TRBV10-2; a possible D gene is TRBD2 (6 bases). V shed 2 bases and J shed 7 bases, with 12 bases lying between them. Per germline, CDR1 WSHSY and CDR2 SAAADI. The CDR3 is 14 amino acids.

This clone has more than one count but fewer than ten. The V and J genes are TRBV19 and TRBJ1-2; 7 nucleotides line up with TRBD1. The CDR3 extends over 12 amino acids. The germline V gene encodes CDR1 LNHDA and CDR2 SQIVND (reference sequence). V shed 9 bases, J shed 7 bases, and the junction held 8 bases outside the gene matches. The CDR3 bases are TGTGCCAGCCGGCCAGGGGGAGGTGGCTACACCTTC. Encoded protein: CASRPGGGGYTF.

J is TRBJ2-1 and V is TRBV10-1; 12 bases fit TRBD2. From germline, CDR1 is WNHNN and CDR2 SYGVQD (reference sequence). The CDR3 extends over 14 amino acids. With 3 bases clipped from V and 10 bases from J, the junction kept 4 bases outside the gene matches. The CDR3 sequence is CASSELAGGKEQFF. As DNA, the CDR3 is TGCGCCAGCAGTGAACTAGCGGGAGGTAAAGAGCAGTTCTTC.

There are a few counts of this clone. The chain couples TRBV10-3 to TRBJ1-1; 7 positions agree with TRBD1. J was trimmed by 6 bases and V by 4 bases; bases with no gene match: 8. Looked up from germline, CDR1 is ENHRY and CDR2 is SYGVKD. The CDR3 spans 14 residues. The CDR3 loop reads CAISAFPGGAEAFF. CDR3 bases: TGTGCCATCAGTGCTTTCCCAGGGGGTGCTGAAGCTTTCTTT.

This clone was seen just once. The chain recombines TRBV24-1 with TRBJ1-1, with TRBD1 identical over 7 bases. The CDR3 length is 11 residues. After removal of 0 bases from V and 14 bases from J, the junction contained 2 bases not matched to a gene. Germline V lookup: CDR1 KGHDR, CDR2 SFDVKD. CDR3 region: CATSDLSGQFF. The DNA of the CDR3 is TGTGCCACCAGTGATTTGTCGGGACAGTTCTTT.

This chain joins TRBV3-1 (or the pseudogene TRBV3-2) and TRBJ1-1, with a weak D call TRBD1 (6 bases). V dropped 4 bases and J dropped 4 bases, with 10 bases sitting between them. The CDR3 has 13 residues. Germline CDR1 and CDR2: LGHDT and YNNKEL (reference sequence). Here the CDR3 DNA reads TGTGCCAGCAGCCGGGGAGGGGGCACTGAAGCTTTCTTT. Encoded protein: CASSRGGGTEAFF.

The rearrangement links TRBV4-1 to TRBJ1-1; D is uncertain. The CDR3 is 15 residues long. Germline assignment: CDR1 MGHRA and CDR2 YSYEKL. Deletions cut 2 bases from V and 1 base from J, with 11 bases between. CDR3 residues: CASSQWATANTEAFF. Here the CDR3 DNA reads TGCGCCAGCAGCCAATGGGCGACCGCGAACACTGAAGCTTTCTTT.

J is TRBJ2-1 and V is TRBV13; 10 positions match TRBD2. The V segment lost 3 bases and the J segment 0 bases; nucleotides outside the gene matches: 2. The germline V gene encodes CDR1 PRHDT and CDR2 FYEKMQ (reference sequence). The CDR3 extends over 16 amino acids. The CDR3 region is CASSLTSGPSYNEQFF. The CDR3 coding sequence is TGTGCCAGCAGCTTGACTAGCGGGCCCTCCTACAATGAGCAGTTCTTC. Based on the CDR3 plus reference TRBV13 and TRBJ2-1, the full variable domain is AAGVIQSPRHLIKEKRETATLKCYPIPRHDTVYWYQQGPGQDPQFLISFYEKMQSDKGSIPDRFSAQQFSDYHSELNMSSLELGDSALYFCASSLTSGPSYNEQFFGPGTRLTVL.